A single sample is the source of the 24 T cell receptor beta chains below, sequenced in a study of monozygotic twins with inflammatory bowel disease. One entry per CDR3 protein, without DNA, is what TCRdb gives after re-calling the 5' RACE reads. The table lists tens of thousands of distinct CDR3 sequences. The sequencing sample was made of blood. These receptors came from a human donor with ulcerative colitis or Crohn's disease, or a healthy co-twin of an affected twin (not recorded which).

CDR3 in amino acids: CSAPEAGAKNIQYF. The genes are TRBV20-1 and TRBJ2-4; checking the TCRdb D call of TRBD2 is not possible without DNA. In germline, CDR1 is DFQATT, CDR2 SNEGSKA (reference sequence). This CDR3 contains 14 residues.

The chain combines TRBV18 with TRBJ1-1; TCRdb reports TRBD1, a call that lacks DNA to check it against. This CDR3 has 16 residues. Germline V CDR1 and CDR2: KGHSH, LQKENI. The CDR3 sequence: CASSPYREVENTEAFF.

The chain couples TRBV18 to TRBJ2-7; the D call from TCRdb, TRBD2, cannot be confirmed without DNA. Germline V gene lookup returns CDR1 KGHSH and CDR2 LQKENI. The CDR3 covers 19 residues. CDR3 residues: CASSPPAFSRALQPYEQYF.

V gene TRBV3-1 combines with J gene TRBJ1-3. Germline-derived CDR1 and CDR2 are LGHDT and YNNKEL (reference sequence). The CDR3 has 12 amino acids. The chain's CDR3 is CASSQTGTPVYF.

This sequence joins TRBV27 and TRBJ1-2. Germline-derived CDR1 and CDR2 are MNHEY and SMNVEV (reference sequence). This CDR3 comprises 13 residues. The CDR3 sequence is CASSLIPGHGYTF.

This chain joins TRBV5-1 and TRBJ2-3. Germline V gene data show CDR1 as SGHRS and CDR2 as YFSETQ. The CDR3 sequence is 12 residues long. The CDR3 here is CASSLMRDTQYF.

V gene TRBV20-1 combines with J gene TRBJ1-1. The CDR3 is made up of 16 amino acids. In germline, CDR1 is DFQATT, CDR2 SNEGSKA (reference sequence). The CDR3 loop reads CSARDLLGAGSTEAFF.

The V call is TRBV27, the J call TRBJ2-1; TCRdb selects TRBD1, and the lack of DNA leaves this call unchecked. The CDR3 length is 17 residues. Per germline, CDR1 MNHEY and CDR2 SMNVEV (reference sequence). This CDR3 reads CASSLWGAGSSYNEQFF.

This sequence joins TRBV29-1 and TRBJ1-1; lacking DNA, the TRBD1 call made by TCRdb goes unchecked. This CDR3 has 16 residues. Germline CDR1 SQVTM, CDR2 ANQGSEA. The CDR3 loop is CSVETPPGQRNTEAFF.

The chain couples TRBV18 to TRBJ1-5; the TRBD1 assignment by TCRdb is unverifiable without DNA. Germline CDR1 and CDR2: KGHSH and LQKENI. The CDR3 has 15 amino acids. CDR3 protein: CASSPGTGNGQPQHF.

The chain has TRBV20-1 and TRBJ1-5; TCRdb selects TRBD1, and the lack of DNA leaves this call unchecked. Germline V CDR1 and CDR2: DFQATT, SNEGSKA (reference sequence). There are 14 residues in the CDR3. The CDR3 region is CSARSGGRNQPQHF.

V gene TRBV15 combines with J gene TRBJ2-5; TCRdb names TRBD1, which stays unverified in the absence of DNA. CDR1 and CDR2 (germline): LNHNV, YYDKDF (reference sequence). CDR3 length: 13 residues. CDR3: CATKRGVEETQYF. Full variable domain (remainder filled in from reference TRBV15 and TRBJ2-5): DAMVIQNPRYQVTQFGKPVTLSCSQTLNHNVMYWYQQKSSQAPKLLFHYYDKDFNNEADTPDNFQSRRPNTSFCFLDIRSPGLGDTAMYLCATKRGVEETQYFGPGTRLLVL.

The gene calls are TRBV5-1 and TRBJ2-7; the D call of TRBD1 rests on TCRdb alone, since no DNA is present to check it. This CDR3 comprises 15 residues. Looked up from germline, CDR1 is SGHRS and CDR2 is YFSETQ. CDR3 amino acids: CASSLEGTGLYEQYF.

The chain links TRBV10-3 to TRBJ2-7; TCRdb selects TRBD1, and the lack of DNA leaves this call unchecked. This CDR3 contains 14 residues. Germline loops: CDR1 ENHRY, CDR2 SYGVKD. The CDR3 sequence is CASAPGLQGNEQYF.

The V and J genes are TRBV20-1 and TRBJ1-5; TCRdb calls TRBD1, which cannot be checked without DNA. The length of the CDR3 is 13 residues. CDR1 DFQATT and CDR2 SNEGSKA come from the germline V gene (reference sequence). CDR3 region: CSALVRGNQPQHF.

The chain carries TRBV7-8 and TRBJ1-2; TCRdb proposes TRBD1, but this gene call is untestable without DNA. This CDR3 is built from 18 residues. The germline CDR1 and CDR2 sequences are SGHVS and FQNEAQ. This CDR3 reads CASSLGQVGWTGAYGYTF.

The chain links TRBV4-1 to TRBJ2-3. Germline CDR1 is MGHRA and CDR2 is YSYEKL. CDR3 size: 13 residues. The CDR3 sequence is CASSQEMVQAQYF.

The chain employs TRBV9 and TRBJ2-1; as DNA is missing, the TRBD1 call by TCRdb cannot be tested. CDR3 length: 18 amino acids. Germline CDR1 is SGDLS and CDR2 is YYNGEE. The CDR3 loop reads CASSQYALGEGSYNEQFF.

The genes are TRBV5-1 and TRBJ2-7; TCRdb reports TRBD1, a call that lacks DNA to check it against. The CDR3 totals 14 residues. Looked up from germline, CDR1 is SGHRS and CDR2 is YFSETQ. This CDR3 reads CASSPANRVYEQYF. Complete variable domain (other parts from reference TRBV5-1 and TRBJ2-7): KAGVTQTPRYLIKTRGQQVTLSCSPISGHRSVSWYQQTPGQGLQFLFEYFSETQRNKGNFPGRFSGRQFSNSRSEMNVSTLELGDSALYLCASSPANRVYEQYFGPGTRLTVT.

The chain carries TRBV20-1 and TRBJ2-7. The CDR3 is made up of 13 amino acids. Germline CDR1 is DFQATT and CDR2 is SNEGSKA (reference sequence). The chain's CDR3 is CSASSGVGGEQYF.

The chain couples TRBV6-4 to TRBJ2-3; TCRdb proposes TRBD2, but this gene call is untestable without DNA. Germline V lookup: CDR1 MRHNA, CDR2 SNTAGT. CDR3 length: 17 residues. Here the CDR3 reads CASSDSKVRAGTDTQYF.

The CDR3 loop is CASSPRGVANTGELFF. The chain employs TRBV11-2 and TRBJ2-2; TCRdb selects TRBD2, and the lack of DNA leaves this call unchecked. In germline, CDR1 is SGHAT, CDR2 FQNNGV. This CDR3 region has 16 residues. Full variable domain (outside the CDR3, taken from reference TRBV11-2 and TRBJ2-2): EAGVAQSPRYKIIEKRQSVAFWCNPISGHATLYWYQQILGQGPKLLIQFQNNGVVDDSQLPKDRFSAERLKGVDSTLKIQPAKLEDSAVYLCASSPRGVANTGELFFGEGSRLTVL.

The rearrangement links TRBV4-1 to TRBJ2-1; the D call of TRBD1 rests on TCRdb alone, since no DNA is present to check it. Per germline, CDR1 MGHRA and CDR2 YSYEKL. The CDR3 totals 16 residues. This CDR3 reads CASSQRGQEYYNEQFF.

The chain joins TRBV7-2 to TRBJ2-7; with no DNA, the TCRdb D assignment of TRBD1 cannot be verified. The CDR3 runs to 15 residues. Germline loops: CDR1 SGHTA, CDR2 FQGNSA. CDR3: CASSLAPGHYYEQYF.